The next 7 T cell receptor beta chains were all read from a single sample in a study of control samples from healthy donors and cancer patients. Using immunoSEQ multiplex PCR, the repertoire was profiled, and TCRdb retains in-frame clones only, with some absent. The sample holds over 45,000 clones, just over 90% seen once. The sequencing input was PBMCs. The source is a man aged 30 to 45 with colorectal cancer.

CDR3 amino acids: CASSLTPYRGGPQPQHF. DNA for the CDR3: TGTGCCAGCAGCTTAACGCCTTACAGGGGCGGGCCTCAGCCCCAGCATTTT. J is TRBJ1-5 and V is TRBV7-2; 7 bases align to TRBD1. From germline, CDR1 is SGHTA and CDR2 FQGNSA. This CDR3 spans 17 amino acids. V dropped 2 bases and J dropped 6; count of bases not matched to a gene: 13.

The CDR3 loop reads CASAPDRGRDQPQHF. DNA of the CDR3: TGTGCTAGTGCTCCTGACAGGGGAAGGGATCAGCCCCAGCATTTT. The rearrangement uses TRBV12-5 and TRBJ1-5; 8 bases line up with TRBD1. With V trimmed by 7 bases and J by 5 bases, 10 bases remained unmatched. Germline loops: CDR1 LGHNT, CDR2 FRNRAP. This CDR3 has 15 amino acids.

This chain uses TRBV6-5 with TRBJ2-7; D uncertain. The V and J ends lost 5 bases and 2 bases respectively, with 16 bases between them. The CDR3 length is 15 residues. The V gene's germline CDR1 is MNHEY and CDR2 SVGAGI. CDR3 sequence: CASSTSRFLTYEQYF. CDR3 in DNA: TGTGCCAGCAGTACCAGCAGGTTCCTAACCTACGAGCAGTACTTC.

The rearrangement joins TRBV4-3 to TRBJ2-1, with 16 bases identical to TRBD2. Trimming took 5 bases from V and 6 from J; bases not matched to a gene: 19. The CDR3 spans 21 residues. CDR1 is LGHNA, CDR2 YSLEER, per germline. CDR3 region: CASSSRYGTSGGAGYVNEQFF. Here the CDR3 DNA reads TGCGCCAGCAGCTCAAGATATGGGACTAGCGGGGGGGCCGGCTATGTCAATGAGCAGTTCTTC.

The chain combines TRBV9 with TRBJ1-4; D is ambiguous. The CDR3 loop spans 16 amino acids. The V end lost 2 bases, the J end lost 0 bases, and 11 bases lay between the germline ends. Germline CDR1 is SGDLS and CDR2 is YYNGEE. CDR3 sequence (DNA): TGTGCCAGCAGCGTTGGGTTCCGTGCAACTAATGAAAAACTGTTTTTT. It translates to CASSVGFRATNEKLFF.

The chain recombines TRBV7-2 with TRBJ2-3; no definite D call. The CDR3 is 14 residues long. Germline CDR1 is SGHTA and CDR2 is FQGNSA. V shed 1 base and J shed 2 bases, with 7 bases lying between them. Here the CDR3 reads CASSLGGLTDTQYF. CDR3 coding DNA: TGTGCCAGCAGCTTAGGCGGCCTCACAGATACGCAGTATTTT.

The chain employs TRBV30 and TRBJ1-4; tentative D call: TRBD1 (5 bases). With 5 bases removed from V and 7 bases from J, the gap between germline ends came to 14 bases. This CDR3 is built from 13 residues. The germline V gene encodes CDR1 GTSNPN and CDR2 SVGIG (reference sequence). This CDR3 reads CAWGGEVGEKLFF. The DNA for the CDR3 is TGTGCCTGGGGAGGGGAAGTTGGTGAAAAACTGTTTTTT. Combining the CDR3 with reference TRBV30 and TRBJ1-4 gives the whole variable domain SQTIHQWPATLVQPVGSPLSLECTVEGTSNPNLYWYRQAAGRGLQLLFYSVGIGQISSEVPQNLSASRPQDRQFILSSKKLLLSDSGFYLCAWGGEVGEKLFFGSGTQLSVL.